A single sample gave rise to the 6 T cell receptor beta chains below, sequenced in a study of cytomegalovirus exposure and HLA in healthy donors. Using immunoSEQ multiplex PCR, the repertoire was profiled, and TCRdb retains in-frame clones only, with some absent. The sample includes approximately 260,000 clones, approximately 86% of them seen just once. The sample comprised PBMCs. The origin of the receptors is a woman aged 18-29 years in good health and CMV-seronegative.

The chain joins TRBV5-8 to TRBJ2-7, with a weak D call TRBD1 (6 bases). With 0 bases removed from V and 3 bases from J, the gap between germline ends came to 13 bases. Germline CDR1 and CDR2: SGHTS and YDEGEE. This CDR3 has 15 amino acids. The CDR3 region is CASSLVRTAYYEQYF. CDR3 nucleotides: TGTGCCAGCAGCTTGGTTCGGACAGCGTACTACGAGCAGTACTTC.

J is TRBJ2-1 and V is TRBV6-1, with 9 nucleotides matching TRBD1. Germline V gene sequence: CDR1 MNHNS, CDR2 SASEGT. Germline trimming cut 4 bases from V and 0 bases from J; bases unmatched to any gene: 4. The CDR3 loop spans 16 amino acids. The CDR3 region is CASSGQGGSSYNEQFF. In nucleotides, the CDR3 is TGTGCCAGCAGTGGACAGGGGGGTAGCTCCTACAATGAGCAGTTCTTC.

This clone was detected once. The chain joins TRBV19 to TRBJ1-1, with D possibly TRBD1 on 6 matching bases. Germline lookup yields CDR1 LNHDA and CDR2 SQIVND (reference sequence). V lost 7 bases, J lost 9 bases, and 18 bases lay in between. The CDR3 loop spans 13 amino acids. The CDR3 sequence is CASTGYRDIQAFF. Written as DNA, the CDR3 is TGTGCCAGTACCGGGTACCGGGACATTCAAGCTTTCTTT.

The rearrangement uses TRBV5-6 and TRBJ2-3; maybe TRBD2 (6 bases). CDR1 is SGHDT and CDR2 is YYEEEE in the germline V gene. The CDR3 consists of 15 residues. V dropped 1 base and J dropped 4 bases, with 13 bases sitting between them. The CDR3 reads CASSLSSSVPDTQYF. The CDR3 DNA follows: TGTGCCAGCAGCTTGAGCTCTAGCGTTCCAGATACGCAGTATTTT.

This rearrangement joins TRBV10-1 to TRBJ2-1, with 7 bases matching TRBD2. The germline CDR1 and CDR2 sequences are WNHNN and SYGVQD (reference sequence). This CDR3 is built from 13 residues. The trim removed 6 bases at V and 9 bases at J, leaving 8 bases unmatched. The CDR3 DNA follows: TGCGCCAGCAGAGCCACCAGGGAGGGTGAGCAGTTCTTC. Protein sequence: CASRATREGEQFF.

CDR3 sequence (DNA): TGTGCCAGCAGCTTGGAGCGCCCACCTGGACTCTACAATGAGCAGTTCTTC. Translation gives CASSLERPPGLYNEQFF. The chain recombines TRBV5-6 with TRBJ2-1; D perhaps matches TRBD2 (5 bases). The CDR3 totals 17 residues. Trimming left V 0 bases short and J 3 bases short, with 16 bases between. Per germline, CDR1 SGHDT and CDR2 YYEEEE.